The clone carrying this T cell receptor (beta chain) showed up many times. This record belongs to a study of T cells after yellow fever vaccination. V was cut by 5 bases and J by 8 bases, with 12 bases left in between. This CDR3 is built from 12 residues. One entry per CDR3 protein, called by TCRdb with MiXCR from the 5' RACE reads. The data show some 250,000 distinct CDR3 sequences, 3.6% seen once. The sequences come from PBMCs, collected 15 days after the yellow fever booster vaccination. The chain has TRBV12-3 or TRBV12-4 and TRBJ1-2; the D is unclear. The clonotype originates from a young man who received the YFV17D yellow fever vaccine. CDR3 protein: CASSLFGQGYTF. The CDR3 bases are TGTGCCAGCAGTCTCTTTGGGCAGGGCTACACCTTC.